The table lists the clone carrying this T cell receptor beta chain with a few counts. The antigen is not known. From the RACE reads, TCRdb called clonotypes with MiXCR, one entry per CDR3 protein. Found here are 150,000 to 200,000 distinct CDR3 sequences, just under 30% of them singletons; the top ten hold under 3%. Time point defined: pre-sensitization, week 0. The treatment is: therapeutic diphenylcyclopropenone sensitization with weekly scalp DPC. The data stem from a study of human T cells and chemical hapten exposure. Unmatched junction bases numbered 9, after V lost 10 bases and J lost 4 bases. Germline V gene lookup returns CDR1 SNHLY and CDR2 FYNNEI. The CDR3 extends over 13 amino acids. Study outcomes and limitations: Clustering by CDR3 similarity yielded significantly more large clusters from expanded TCRs than controls.

The origin of this receptor is a woman in her thirties with alopecia areata. Some clones in this sample may be carry-over from other donors' samples. The chain uses TRBV2 and TRBJ1-1; 7 positions agree with TRBD1. Sequenced here: whole blood, sampled in connection with sensitization to the hapten diphenylcyclopropenone (DPC). The CDR3 nucleotides are TGTGCCACGACCGGGACAGAAGGCACTGAAGCTTTCTTT. It codes for CATTGTEGTEAFF.